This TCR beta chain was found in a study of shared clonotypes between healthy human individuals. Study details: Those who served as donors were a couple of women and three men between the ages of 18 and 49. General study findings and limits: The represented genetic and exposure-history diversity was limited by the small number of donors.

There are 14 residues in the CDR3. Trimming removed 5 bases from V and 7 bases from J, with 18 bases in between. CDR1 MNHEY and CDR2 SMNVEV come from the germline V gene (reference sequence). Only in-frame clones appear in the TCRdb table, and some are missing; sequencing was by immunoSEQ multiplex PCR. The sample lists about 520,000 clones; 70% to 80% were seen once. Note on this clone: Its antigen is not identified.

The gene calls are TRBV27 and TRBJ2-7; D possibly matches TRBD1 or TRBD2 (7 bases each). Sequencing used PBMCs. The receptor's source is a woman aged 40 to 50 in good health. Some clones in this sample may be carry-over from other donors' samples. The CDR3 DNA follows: TGTGCCAGCAGTAGGAGGGTCAGGGGGGGGGAGCAGTACTTC. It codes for CASSRRVRGGEQYF.